The T cell receptor beta chain under discussion was sequenced for a study of blood T cell repertoires in COVID-19. Study as a whole: Samples taken during acute and convalescent COVID-19 were collected in the United States, Italy and Spain. Sample material is recorded as cDNA or gDNA derived from T cells, B-cell-depleted T cells, or PBMCs.

Authors' analysis steps: Estimation of nucleated cell counts relied on the amplification of reference gene primers. Sequencing was performed with immunoSEQ multiplex PCR; in TCRdb, only in-frame clones are kept and a portion is missing. That table gives V, J and clone size, and the DNA gave D and trimming. The sample gives under 150,000 clones, around three quarters of which show up once; 3% to 4.5% is in the top ten. The junction had 8 bases not matched to a gene; V was cut back by 3 bases and J by 7 bases. Germline loops: CDR1 SGDLS, CDR2 YYNGEE. The CDR3 runs to 16 residues. The rearrangement joins TRBV9 to TRBJ2-3; 13 bases map to TRBD2. The receptor was derived from a woman older than 75 with acute or convalescent COVID-19. The sample consisted of peripheral blood. The CDR3 nucleotides are TGTGCCAGCAGCGAGGGACTAGCGGGATTGTTGTATACGCAGTATTTT. It specifies CASSEGLAGLLYTQYF.